This T cell receptor (beta chain) derives from a study of blood T cell repertoires in COVID-19. Study background: PBMCs, B-cell-depleted T cells, or T cells provided the cDNA or gDNA that made up the material.

Original methodology: Counts of nucleated cells, estimated from reference gene primer amplification, were obtained. The table came from immunoSEQ multiplex PCR; TCRdb's copy has only in-frame clones and leaves some out. Clone size and the V and J calls come from that table; the DNA yielded D and trimming. The sample records tens of thousands of clones, 70% to 90% being singletons. This CDR3 has 15 residues. The germline gives CDR1 SGHTA, CDR2 FQGTGA. The V and J ends lost 2 bases and 0 bases respectively, with 10 bases between them. The chain links TRBV7-3 to TRBJ1-1; unclear D gene. The specimen was peripheral blood. This sequence originates from a man in his fifties or sixties with acute or convalescent COVID-19. CDR3 in amino acids: CASSLGPGMNTEAFF. Written as DNA, the CDR3 is TGTGCCAGCAGCTTAGGTCCGGGAATGAACACTGAAGCTTTCTTT.